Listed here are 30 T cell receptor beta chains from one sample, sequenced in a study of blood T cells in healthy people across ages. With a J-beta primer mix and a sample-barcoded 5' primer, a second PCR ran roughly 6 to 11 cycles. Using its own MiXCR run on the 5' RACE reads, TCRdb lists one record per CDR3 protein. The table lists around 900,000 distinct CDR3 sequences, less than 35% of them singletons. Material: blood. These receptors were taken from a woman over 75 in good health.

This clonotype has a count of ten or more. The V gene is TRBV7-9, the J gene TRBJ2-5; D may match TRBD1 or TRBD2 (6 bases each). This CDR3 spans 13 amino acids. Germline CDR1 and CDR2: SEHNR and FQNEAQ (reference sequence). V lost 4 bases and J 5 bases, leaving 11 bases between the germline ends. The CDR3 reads CASSWGARETQYF. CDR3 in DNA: TGTGCCAGCAGCTGGGGGGCCCGGGAGACCCAGTACTTC. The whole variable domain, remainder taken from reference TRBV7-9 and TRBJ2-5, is DTGVSQNPRHKITKRGQNVTFRCDPISEHNRLYWYRQTLGQGPEFLTYFQNEAQLEKSRLLSDRFSAERPKGSFSTLEIQRTEQGDSAMYLCASSWGARETQYFGPGTRLLVL.

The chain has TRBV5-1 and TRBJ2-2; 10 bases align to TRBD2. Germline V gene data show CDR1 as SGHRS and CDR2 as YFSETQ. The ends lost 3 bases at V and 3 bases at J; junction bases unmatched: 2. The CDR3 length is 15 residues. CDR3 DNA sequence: TGCGCCAGCAGCTCCAGCGGGGGGGACACCGGGGAGCTGTTTTTT. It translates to CASSSSGGDTGELFF.

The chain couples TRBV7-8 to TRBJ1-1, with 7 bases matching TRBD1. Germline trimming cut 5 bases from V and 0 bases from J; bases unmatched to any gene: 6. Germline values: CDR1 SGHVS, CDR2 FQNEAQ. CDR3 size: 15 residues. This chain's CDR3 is CASSGGTDLNTEAFF. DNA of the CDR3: TGTGCCAGCAGCGGGGGGACAGACTTGAACACTGAAGCTTTCTTT.

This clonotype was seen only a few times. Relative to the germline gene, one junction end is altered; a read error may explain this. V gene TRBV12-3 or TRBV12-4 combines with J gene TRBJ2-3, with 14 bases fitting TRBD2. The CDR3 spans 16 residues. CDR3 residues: CASSRTSGGSTDAQYF. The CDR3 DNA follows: TGTGCCAGCAGTAGGACTAGCGGGGGGAGCACAGATGCGCAGTATTTT.

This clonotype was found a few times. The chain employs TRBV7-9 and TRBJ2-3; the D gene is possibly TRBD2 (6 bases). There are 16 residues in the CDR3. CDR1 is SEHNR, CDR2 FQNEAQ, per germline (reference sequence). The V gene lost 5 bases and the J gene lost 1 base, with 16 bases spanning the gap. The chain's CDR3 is CASSHGGVSGTDTQYF. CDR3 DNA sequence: TGTGCCAGCAGCCACGGCGGGGTCTCGGGCACAGATACGCAGTATTTT.

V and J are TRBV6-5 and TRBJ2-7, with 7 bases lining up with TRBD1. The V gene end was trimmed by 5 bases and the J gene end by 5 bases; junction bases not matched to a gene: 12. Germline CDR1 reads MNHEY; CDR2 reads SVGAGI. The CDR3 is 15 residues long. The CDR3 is CASSLSGQIFDEQYF. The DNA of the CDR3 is TGTGCCAGCAGTCTGTCGGGACAGATCTTCGACGAGCAGTACTTC.

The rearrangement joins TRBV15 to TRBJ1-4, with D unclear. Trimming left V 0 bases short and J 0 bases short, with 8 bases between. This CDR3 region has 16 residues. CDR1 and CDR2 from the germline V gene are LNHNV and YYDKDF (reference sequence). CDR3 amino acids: CATSRERGATNEKLFF. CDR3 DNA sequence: TGTGCCACCAGCAGAGAAAGAGGAGCAACTAATGAAAAACTGTTTTTT.

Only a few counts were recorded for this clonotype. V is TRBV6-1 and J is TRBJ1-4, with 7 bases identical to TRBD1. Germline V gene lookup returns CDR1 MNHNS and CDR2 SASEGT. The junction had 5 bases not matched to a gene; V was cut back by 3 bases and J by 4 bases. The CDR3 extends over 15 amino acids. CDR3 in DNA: TGTGCCAGCAGTGATAAAGGGACAGTTAATGAAAAACTGTTTTTT. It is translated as CASSDKGTVNEKLFF.

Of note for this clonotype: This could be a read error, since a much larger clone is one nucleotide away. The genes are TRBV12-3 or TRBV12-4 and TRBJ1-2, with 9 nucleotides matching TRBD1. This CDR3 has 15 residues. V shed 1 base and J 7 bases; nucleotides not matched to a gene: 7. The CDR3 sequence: CASSLGEDRGGGYTF. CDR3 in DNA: TGTGCCAGCAGTTTAGGGGAGGACAGGGGTGGTGGCTACACCTTC.

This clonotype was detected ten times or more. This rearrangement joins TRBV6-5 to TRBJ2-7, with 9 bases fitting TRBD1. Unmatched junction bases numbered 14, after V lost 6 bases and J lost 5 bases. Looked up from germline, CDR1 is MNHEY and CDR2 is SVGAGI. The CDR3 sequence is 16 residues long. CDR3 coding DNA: TGTGCCAGCAGCCGAACTCCCGGGACAGGGATTGACGAGCAGTACTTC. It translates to CASSRTPGTGIDEQYF.

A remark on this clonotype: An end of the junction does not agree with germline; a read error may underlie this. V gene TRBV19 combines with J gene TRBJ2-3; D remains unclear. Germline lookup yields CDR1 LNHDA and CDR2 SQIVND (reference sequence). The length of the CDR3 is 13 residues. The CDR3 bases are TGTGCCAGTAGTACTCCCTCCACAGATACGCGGTATTTT. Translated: CASSTPSTDTRYF.

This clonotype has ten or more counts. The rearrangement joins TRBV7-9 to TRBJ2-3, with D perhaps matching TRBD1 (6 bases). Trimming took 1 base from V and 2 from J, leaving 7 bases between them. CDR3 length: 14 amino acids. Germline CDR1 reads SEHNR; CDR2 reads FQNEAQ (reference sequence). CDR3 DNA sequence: TGTGCCAGCAGCTTAGGGGGACACACAGATACGCAGTATTTT. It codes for CASSLGGHTDTQYF.

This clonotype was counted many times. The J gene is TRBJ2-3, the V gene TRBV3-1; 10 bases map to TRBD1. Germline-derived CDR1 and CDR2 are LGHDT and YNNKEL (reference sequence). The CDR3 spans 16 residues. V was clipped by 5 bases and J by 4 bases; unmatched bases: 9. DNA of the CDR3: TGTGCCAGCAGCGCCTGGGACAGGGGAACGTCAGATACGCAGTATTTT. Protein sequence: CASSAWDRGTSDTQYF.

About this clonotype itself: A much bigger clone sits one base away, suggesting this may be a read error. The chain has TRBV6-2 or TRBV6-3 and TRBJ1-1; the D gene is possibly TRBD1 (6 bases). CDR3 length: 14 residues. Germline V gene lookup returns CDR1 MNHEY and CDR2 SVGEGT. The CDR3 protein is CACSYKGGATEAFF. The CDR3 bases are TGTGCCTGCAGTTACAAAGGGGGGGCCACTGAAGCTTTCTTT.

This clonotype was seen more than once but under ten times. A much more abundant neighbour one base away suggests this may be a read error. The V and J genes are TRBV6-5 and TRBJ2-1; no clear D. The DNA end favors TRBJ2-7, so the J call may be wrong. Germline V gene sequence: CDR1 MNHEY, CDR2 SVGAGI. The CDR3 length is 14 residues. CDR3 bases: TGTGCCAGCAGTTACAGGCAGCTCTACAATGAGCAGTACTTC. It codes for CASSYRQLYNEQYF.

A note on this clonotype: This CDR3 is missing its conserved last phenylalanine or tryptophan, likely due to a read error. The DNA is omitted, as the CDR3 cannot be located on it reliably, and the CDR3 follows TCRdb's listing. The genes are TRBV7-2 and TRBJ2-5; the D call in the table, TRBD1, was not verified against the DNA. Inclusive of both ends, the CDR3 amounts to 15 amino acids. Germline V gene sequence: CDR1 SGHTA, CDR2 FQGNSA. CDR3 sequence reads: CASSDRQGGERPSTS.

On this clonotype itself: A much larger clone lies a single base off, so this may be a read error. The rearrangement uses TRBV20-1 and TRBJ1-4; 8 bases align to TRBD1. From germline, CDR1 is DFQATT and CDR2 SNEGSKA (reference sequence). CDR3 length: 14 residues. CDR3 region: CGAGKAGGLEKLFF. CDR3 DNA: TGCGGTGCCGGGAAGGCAGGGGGCCTTGAAAAACTGTTTTTT.

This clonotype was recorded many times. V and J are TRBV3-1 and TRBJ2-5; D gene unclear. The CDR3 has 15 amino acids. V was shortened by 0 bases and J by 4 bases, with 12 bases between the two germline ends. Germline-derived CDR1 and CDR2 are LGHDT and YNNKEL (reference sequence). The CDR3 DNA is TGTGCCAGCAGCCAAGATAGAGTTCGAGGAGAGACCCAGTACTTC. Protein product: CASSQDRVRGETQYF.

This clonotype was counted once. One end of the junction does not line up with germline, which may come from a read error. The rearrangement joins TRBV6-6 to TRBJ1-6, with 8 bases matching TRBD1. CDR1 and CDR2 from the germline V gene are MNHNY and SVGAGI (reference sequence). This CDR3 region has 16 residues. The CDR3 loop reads CASSPLGGQANSPVHF. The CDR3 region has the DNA TGTGCCAGCAGTCCACTAGGGGGACAGGCTAATTCACCCGTCCACTTT.

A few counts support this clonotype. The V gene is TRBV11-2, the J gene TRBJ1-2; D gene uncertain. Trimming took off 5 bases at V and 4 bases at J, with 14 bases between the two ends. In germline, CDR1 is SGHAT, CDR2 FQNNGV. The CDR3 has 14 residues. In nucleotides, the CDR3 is TGTGCCAGCAGCAAAACCGTCGGAACCTATGGCTACACCTTC. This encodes CASSKTVGTYGYTF.

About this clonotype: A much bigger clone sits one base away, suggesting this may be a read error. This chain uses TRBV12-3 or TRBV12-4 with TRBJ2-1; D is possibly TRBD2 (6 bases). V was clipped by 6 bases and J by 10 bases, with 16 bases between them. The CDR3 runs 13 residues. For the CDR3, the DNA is TGTGCCAGCAGGTTGGGACTCCCCGCCGAGCAGTTCTTC. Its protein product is CASRLGLPAEQFF.

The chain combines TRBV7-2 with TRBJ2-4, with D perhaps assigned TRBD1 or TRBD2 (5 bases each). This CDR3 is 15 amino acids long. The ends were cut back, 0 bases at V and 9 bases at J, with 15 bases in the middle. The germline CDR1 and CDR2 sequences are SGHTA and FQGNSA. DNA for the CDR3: TGTGCCAGCAGCTTAGCGGGCGGGCAGGGAGTCATTCAGTACTTC. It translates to CASSLAGGQGVIQYF.

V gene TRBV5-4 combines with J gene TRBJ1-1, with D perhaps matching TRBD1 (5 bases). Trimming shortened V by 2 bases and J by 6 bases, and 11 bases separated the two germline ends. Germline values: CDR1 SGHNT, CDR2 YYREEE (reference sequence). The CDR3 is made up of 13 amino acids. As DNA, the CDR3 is TGTGCCAGCAGCTTACCGCGGGACCCTGAAGCTTTCTTT. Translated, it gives CASSLPRDPEAFF. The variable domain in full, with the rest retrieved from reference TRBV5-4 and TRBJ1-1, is ETGVTQSPTHLIKTRGQQVTLRCSSQSGHNTVSWYQQALGQGPQFIFQYYREEENGRGNFPPRFSGLQFPNYSSELNVNALELDDSALYLCASSLPRDPEAFFGQGTRLTVV.

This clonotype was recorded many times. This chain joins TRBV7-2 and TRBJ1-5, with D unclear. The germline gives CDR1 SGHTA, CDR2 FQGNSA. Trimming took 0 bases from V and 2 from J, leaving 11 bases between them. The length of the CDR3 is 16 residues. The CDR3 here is CASSLASGFRNQPQHF. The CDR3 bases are TGTGCCAGCAGCTTAGCGTCCGGGTTTCGCAATCAGCCCCAGCATTTT.

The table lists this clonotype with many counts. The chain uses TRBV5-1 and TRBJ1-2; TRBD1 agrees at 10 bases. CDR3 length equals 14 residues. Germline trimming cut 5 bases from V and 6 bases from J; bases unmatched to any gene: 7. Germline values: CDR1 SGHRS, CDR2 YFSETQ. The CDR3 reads CASRSSGTGDGYTF. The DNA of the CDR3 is TGCGCCAGCAGGTCCTCCGGGACAGGGGATGGCTACACCTTC.

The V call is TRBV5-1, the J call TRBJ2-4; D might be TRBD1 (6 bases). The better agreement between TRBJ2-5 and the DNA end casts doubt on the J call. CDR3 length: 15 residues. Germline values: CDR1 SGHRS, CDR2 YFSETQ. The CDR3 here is CASSWGQGVLETQYF. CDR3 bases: TGCGCCAGCAGCTGGGGGCAGGGAGTTCTTGAGACCCAGTACTTC.

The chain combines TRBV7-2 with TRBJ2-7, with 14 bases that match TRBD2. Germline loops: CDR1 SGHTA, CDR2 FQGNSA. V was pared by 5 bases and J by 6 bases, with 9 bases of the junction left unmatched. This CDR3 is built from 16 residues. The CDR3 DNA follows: TGTGCCAGCAGCGCCCAGACTAGCGGGAGGGGTCCCGAGCAGTACTTC. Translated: CASSAQTSGRGPEQYF.

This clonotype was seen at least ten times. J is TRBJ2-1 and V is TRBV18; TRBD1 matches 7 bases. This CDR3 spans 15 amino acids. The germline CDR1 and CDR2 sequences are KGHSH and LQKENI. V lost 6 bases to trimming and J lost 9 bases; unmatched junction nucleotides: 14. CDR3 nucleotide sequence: TGTGCCAGCTCCCCCGGGACAGACGTATTTTCTGAGCAGTTCTTC. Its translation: CASSPGTDVFSEQFF.

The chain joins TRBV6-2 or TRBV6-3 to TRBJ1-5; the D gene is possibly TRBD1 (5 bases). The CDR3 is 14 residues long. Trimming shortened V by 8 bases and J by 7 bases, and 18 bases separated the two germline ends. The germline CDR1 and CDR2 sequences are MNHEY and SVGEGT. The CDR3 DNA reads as TGTGCCAGCCAGGAAGTGAGGGGAGTGCAGCCCCAGCATTTT. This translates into CASQEVRGVQPQHF.

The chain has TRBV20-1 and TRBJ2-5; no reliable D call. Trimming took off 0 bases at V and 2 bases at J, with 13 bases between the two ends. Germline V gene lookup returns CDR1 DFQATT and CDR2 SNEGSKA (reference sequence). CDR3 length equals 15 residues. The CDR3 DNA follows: TGCAGTGCTAGAGATGTTAACGCGCAACAAGAGACCCAGTACTTC. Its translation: CSARDVNAQQETQYF.